The present T cell receptor beta chain was sequenced within a study of blood T cell repertoires in COVID-19. For the study at large: Samples representing acute and convalescent COVID-19 were sourced from the United States, Italy and Spain. PBMCs, B-cell-depleted T cells, or T cells provided the cDNA or gDNA that made up the material.

Deletions cut 2 bases from V and 0 bases from J, with 4 bases between. Germline V gene data show CDR1 as MNHEY and CDR2 as SVGAGI. CDR3 size: 14 residues. Per the original data handling: Amplification with reference gene primers provided the estimates of nucleated cell counts. Method: immunoSEQ multiplex PCR; TCRdb's copy keeps in-frame clones and lacks some. D and trimming come from the DNA, and the V and J calls and clone size come from that table. The sample lists around 110,000 clones, about nine tenths occurring once. The sequenced sample consisted of peripheral blood. The TCR comes from a human donor with active COVID-19. The donor label of this sample is uncertain. The chain is built from TRBV6-5 and TRBJ1-4; D remains ambiguous. The CDR3, as DNA: TGTGCCAGCAGTTACCGCGCAACTAATGAAAAACTGTTTTTT. Protein sequence: CASSYRATNEKLFF.